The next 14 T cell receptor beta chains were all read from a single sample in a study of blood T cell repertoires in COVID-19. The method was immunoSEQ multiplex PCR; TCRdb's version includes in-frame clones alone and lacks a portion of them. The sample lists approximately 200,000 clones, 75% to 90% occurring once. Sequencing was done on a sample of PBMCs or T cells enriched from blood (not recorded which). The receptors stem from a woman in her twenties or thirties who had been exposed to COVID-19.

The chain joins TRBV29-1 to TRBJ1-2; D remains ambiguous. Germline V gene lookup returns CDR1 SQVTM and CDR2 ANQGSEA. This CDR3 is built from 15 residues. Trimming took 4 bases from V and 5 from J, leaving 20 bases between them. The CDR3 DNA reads TGCAGCGTTGGGCGTGATGAGGCCTACGAATATGGCTACACCTTC. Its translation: CSVGRDEAYEYGYTF.

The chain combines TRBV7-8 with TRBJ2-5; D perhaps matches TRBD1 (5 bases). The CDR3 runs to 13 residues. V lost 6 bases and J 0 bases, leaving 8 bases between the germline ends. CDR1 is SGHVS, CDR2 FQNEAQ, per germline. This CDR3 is CASRQGDQETQYF. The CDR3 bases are TGTGCCAGCAGACAAGGGGACCAAGAGACCCAGTACTTC.

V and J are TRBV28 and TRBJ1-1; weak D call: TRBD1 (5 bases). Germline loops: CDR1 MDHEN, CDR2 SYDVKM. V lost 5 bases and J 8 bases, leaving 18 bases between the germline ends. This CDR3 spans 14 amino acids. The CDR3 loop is CASSPPLRGTEAFF. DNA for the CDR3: TGTGCCAGCAGTCCACCTCTTAGGGGCACAGAAGCTTTCTTT.

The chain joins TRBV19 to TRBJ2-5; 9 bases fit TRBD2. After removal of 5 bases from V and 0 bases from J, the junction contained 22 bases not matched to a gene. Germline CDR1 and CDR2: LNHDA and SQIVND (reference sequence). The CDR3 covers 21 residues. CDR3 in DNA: TGTGCCAGTAGTCCCCGGGTAGGGCTAGCGGGGACGTACCTGGACCAAGAGACCCAGTACTTC. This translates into CASSPRVGLAGTYLDQETQYF.

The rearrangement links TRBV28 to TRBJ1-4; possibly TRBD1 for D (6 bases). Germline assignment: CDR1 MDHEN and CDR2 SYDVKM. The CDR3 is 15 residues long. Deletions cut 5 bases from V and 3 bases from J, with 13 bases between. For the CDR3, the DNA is TGTGCCAGCAGTCCGGCAGGGGAATCTAATGAAAAACTGTTTTTT. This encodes CASSPAGESNEKLFF.

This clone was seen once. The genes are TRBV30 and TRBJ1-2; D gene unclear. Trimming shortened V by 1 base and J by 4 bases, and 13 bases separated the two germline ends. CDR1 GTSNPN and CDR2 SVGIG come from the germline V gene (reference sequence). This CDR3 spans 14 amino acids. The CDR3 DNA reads TGTGCCTGGAGTGGAACTTCCGCCCTCTATGGCTACACCTTC. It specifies CAWSGTSALYGYTF.

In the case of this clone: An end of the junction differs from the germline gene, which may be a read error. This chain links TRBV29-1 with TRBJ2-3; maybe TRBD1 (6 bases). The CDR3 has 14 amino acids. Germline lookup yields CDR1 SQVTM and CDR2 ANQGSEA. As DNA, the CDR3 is TGCAGCGTTGAAGATCTAGATATACAGAACCCAGGGGATTTT. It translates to CSVEDLDIQNPGDF.

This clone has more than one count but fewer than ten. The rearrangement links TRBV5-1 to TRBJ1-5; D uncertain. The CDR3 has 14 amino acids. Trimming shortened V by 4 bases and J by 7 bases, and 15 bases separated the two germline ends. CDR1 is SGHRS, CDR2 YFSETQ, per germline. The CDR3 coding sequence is TGCGCCAGCAGCCGTCTACTCCCCCGGCAGCCCCAGCATTTT. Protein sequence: CASSRLLPRQPQHF.

CDR3 nucleotide sequence: TGTGCCAGCAGCTTGAACAGACAGGGAATGAACACCGGGGAGCTGTTTTTT. Amino acids: CASSLNRQGMNTGELFF. The chain employs TRBV5-4 and TRBJ2-2; TRBD1 agrees at 7 bases. This CDR3 is built from 17 residues. The germline V gene has CDR1 SGHNT and CDR2 YYREEE (reference sequence). The V and J ends lost 1 base and 1 base, in that order; junction bases with no gene match: 7.

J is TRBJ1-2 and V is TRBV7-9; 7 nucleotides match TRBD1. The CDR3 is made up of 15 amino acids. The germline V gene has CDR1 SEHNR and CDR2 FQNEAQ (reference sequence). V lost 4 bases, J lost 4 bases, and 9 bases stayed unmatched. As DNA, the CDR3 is TGTGCCAGCAGCTCACAGGGGCTCGAGGGCTATGGCTACACCTTC. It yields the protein CASSSQGLEGYGYTF. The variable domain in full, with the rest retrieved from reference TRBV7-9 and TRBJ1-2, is DTGVSQNPRHKITKRGQNVTFRCDPISEHNRLYWYRQTLGQGPEFLTYFQNEAQLEKSRLLSDRFSAERPKGSFSTLEIQRTEQGDSAMYLCASSSQGLEGYGYTFGSGTRLTVV.

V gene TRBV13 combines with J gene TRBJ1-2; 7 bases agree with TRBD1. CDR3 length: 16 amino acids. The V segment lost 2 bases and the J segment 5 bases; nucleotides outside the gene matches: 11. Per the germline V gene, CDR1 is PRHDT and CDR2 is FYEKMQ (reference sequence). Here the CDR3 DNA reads TGTGCCAGCAGCTTAAGACGGACAGGCCTGGGATATGGCTACACCTTC. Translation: CASSLRRTGLGYGYTF.

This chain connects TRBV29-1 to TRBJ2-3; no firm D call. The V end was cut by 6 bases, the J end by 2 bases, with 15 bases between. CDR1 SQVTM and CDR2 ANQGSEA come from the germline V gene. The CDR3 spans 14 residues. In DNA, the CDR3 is TGCAGCGTCCGGATCGGCGGTGACACAGATACGCAGTATTTT. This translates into CSVRIGGDTDTQYF.

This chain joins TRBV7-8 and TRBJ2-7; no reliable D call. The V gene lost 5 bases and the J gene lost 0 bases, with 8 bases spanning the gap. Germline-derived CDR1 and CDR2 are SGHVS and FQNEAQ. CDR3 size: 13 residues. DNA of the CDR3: TGTGCCAGCAGCGTCGGTGGCTCCTACGAGCAGTACTTC. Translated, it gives CASSVGGSYEQYF. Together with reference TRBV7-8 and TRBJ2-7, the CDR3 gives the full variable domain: GAGVSQSPRYKVAKRGQDVALRCDPISGHVSLFWYQQALGQGPEFLTYFQNEAQLDKSGLPSDRFFAERPEGSVSTLKIQRTQQEDSAVYLCASSVGGSYEQYFGPGTRLTVT.

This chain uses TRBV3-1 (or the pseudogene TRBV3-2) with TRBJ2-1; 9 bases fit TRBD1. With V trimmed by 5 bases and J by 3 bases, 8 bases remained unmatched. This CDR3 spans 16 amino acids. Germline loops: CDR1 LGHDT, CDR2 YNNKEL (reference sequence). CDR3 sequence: CASSTLGTGIYNEQFF. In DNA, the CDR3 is TGTGCCAGCAGCACACTAGGGACAGGGATCTACAATGAGCAGTTCTTC.